This TCR beta chain originates from a study of blood T cells in healthy people across ages. From germline, CDR1 is MGHRA and CDR2 YSYEKL. The CDR3 loop spans 11 amino acids. Deletions cut 8 bases from V and 8 bases from J, with 12 bases between. Together with a sample-barcoded 5' primer, a J-beta primer mix was included in a second PCR lasting about 7 to 11 cycles. TCRdb processed the 5' RACE reads anew with MiXCR; each CDR3 protein has one entry. The sample has 720,000 or so distinct CDR3 sequences, roughly two fifths seen once. The TCR comes from a man aged 80 or over in good health. The rearrangement uses TRBV4-1 and TRBJ1-2, with D perhaps matching TRBD1 (5 bases). Sequenced: blood. The chain's CDR3 is CASPYRQGYTF. The CDR3 coding sequence is TGCGCCAGCCCCTATCGACAGGGCTACACCTTC.